This T cell receptor (beta chain) is drawn from a study of blood T cell dynamics during melanoma immunotherapy. Study context: Patients with metastatic melanoma got pembrolizumab or nivolumab-ipilimumab as first-line care.

Sequenced by immunoSEQ multiplex PCR; TCRdb stores in-frame clones only, minus some. The data show around 3,500 clones, with approximately 92% seen just once and just over 0.5% held by the top ten. CDR3 length: 14 amino acids. Looked up from germline, CDR1 is MNHEY and CDR2 is SMNVEV (reference sequence). Trimming took 6 bases from V and 0 from J, leaving 6 bases between them. On this clone itself: The target antigen is unknown.

Time point here: pre-treatment baseline. General study results and limits: Among sorted CD8+ subsets, immune-effector cells had the highest clonality and cell-free DNA similarity. It remained unknown if the driving T cell clones were melanoma-specific.

The starting material was effector memory CD8+ T cells from blood, obtained from a patient treated with checkpoint blockade. The source is a human donor with melanoma. V gene TRBV27 combines with J gene TRBJ1-6; the D is unclear. The CDR3 protein is CASRGSSYNSPLHF. CDR3 bases: TGTGCCAGCAGAGGGAGCTCCTATAATTCACCCCTCCACTTT.